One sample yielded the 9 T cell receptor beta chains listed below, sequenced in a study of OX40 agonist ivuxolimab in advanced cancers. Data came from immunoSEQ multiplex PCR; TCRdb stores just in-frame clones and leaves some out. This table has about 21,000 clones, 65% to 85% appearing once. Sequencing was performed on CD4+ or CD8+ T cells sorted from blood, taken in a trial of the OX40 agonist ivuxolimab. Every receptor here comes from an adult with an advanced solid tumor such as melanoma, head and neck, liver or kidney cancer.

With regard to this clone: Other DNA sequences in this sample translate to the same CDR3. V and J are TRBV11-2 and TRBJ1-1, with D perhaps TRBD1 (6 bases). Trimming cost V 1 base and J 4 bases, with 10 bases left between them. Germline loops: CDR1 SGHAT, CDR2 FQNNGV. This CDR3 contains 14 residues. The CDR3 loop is CASSLAGRGTEAFF. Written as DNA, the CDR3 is TGTGCCAGCAGCTTAGCGGGCAGGGGCACTGAAGCTTTCTTT.

In nucleotides, the CDR3 is TGTGCCAGCAGCCCCCGGGACAGGGGATTCGGTGAGCAGTTCTTC. Amino acid sequence: CASSPRDRGFGEQFF. This rearrangement joins TRBV7-9 to TRBJ2-1; 10 bases map to TRBD1. Per the germline V gene, CDR1 is SEHNR and CDR2 is FQNEAQ (reference sequence). There are 15 residues in the CDR3. V shed 5 bases and J 9 bases; nucleotides not matched to a gene: 10. The whole variable domain, filled in from reference TRBV7-9 and TRBJ2-1, reads DTGVSQNPRHKITKRGQNVTFRCDPISEHNRLYWYRQTLGQGPEFLTYFQNEAQLEKSRLLSDRFSAERPKGSFSTLEIQRTEQGDSAMYLCASSPRDRGFGEQFFGPGTRLTVL.

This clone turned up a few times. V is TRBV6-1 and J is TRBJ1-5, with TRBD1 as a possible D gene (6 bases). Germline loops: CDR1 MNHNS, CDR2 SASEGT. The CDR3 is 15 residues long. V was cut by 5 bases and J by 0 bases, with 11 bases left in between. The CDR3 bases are TGTGCCAGCAGTTGGACAGCCGATAGCAATCAGCCCCAGCATTTT. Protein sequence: CASSWTADSNQPQHF.

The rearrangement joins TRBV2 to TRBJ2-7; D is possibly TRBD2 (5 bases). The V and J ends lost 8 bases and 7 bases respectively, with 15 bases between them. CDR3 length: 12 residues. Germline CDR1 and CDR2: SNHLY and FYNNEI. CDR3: CASQPDPGEQYF. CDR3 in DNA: TGTGCCAGCCAACCCGACCCGGGGGAGCAGTACTTC.

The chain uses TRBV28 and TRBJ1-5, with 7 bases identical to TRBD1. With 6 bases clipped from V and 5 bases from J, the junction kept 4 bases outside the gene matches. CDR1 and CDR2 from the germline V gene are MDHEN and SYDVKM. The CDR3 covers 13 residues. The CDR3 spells CASRITGDQPQHF. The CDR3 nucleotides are TGTGCCAGCAGGATTACAGGGGATCAGCCCCAGCATTTT.

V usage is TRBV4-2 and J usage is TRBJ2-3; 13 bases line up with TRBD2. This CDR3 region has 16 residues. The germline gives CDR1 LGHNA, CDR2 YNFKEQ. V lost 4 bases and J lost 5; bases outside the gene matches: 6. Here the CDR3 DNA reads TGTGCCAGCAGCCTTACTAGCGGGAGGGCCGTAGATACGCAGTATTTT. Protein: CASSLTSGRAVDTQYF.

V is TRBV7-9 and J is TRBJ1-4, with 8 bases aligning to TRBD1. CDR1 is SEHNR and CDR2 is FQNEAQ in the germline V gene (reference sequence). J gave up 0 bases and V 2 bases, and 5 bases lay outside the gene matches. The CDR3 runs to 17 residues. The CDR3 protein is CASSLSGQGSTNEKLFF. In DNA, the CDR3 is TGTGCCAGCAGCTTAAGCGGACAGGGCTCAACTAATGAAAAACTGTTTTTT. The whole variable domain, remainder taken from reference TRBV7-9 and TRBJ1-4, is DTGVSQNPRHKITKRGQNVTFRCDPISEHNRLYWYRQTLGQGPEFLTYFQNEAQLEKSRLLSDRFSAERPKGSFSTLEIQRTEQGDSAMYLCASSLSGQGSTNEKLFFGSGTQLSVL.

DNA for the CDR3: TGCGCCAGCAGCTTGGCCCCGGTGTTTCGGGAGACCCAGTACTTC. Amino acid sequence: CASSLAPVFRETQYF. The chain joins TRBV5-1 to TRBJ2-5; D call uncertain. The CDR3 is 15 residues long. Trimming pared 0 bases from V and 5 bases from J, leaving 14 bases between. Germline V gene data show CDR1 as SGHRS and CDR2 as YFSETQ.

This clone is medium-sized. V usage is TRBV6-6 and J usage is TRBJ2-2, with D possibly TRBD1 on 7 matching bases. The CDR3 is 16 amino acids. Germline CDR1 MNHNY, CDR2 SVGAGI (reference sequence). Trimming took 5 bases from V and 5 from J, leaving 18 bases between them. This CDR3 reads CASSPLQGRRTGELFF. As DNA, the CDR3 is TGTGCCAGCAGTCCGCTACAGGGGAGGAGGACCGGGGAGCTGTTTTTT.